This TCR beta chain is drawn from a study of molecular identifiers for immune sequencing clone quantification. Study-wide results and caveats: Naive cells had under 1% of molecules in clones above 20 RNA copies, effectors over 99%. Highly expanded clone sizes could end up underestimated if a barcode were shared by identical TCR molecules.

Making the bulk TCR libraries relied on previously described methods and listed TCR primers. Using its own MiXCR run on the PCR reads, TCRdb lists one record per CDR3 protein. The sample yields about 320,000 distinct CDR3 sequences, roughly 23% seen once. Each library that profiled naive CD8 cells came from roughly 20,000 to 1,000,000 sorted cells with 10%, 30% or 50% RNA. On this clonotype itself: Antigen: not known.

Sequencing was carried out using naive CD8+ T cells from blood, with Jurkat cell RNA spiked in. The subset here: FACS-sorted CD8+CD4-CCR7+CD45RA+ naive T cells. The origin of this receptor is a human donor in good health. Some libraries in this study had Jurkat cell RNA spiked in.

DNA for the CDR3: TGCGCCAGCAGCCCACTCCTAGAGGTCGGGGAGCTGTTTTTT. Protein sequence: CASSPLLEVGELFF. The chain recombines TRBV4-1 with TRBJ2-2; D remains ambiguous. The CDR3 totals 14 residues. Trimming stripped 4 bases from V and 7 bases from J, with 13 bases between. Germline V gene sequence: CDR1 MGHRA, CDR2 YSYEKL.